The rows below give T cell receptor beta chains drawn from one sample of a study of CXCR3-negative and CXCR3-positive naive CD8 T cells. TCRdb re-called the 5' RACE reads and catalogs CDR3 proteins one per entry, DNA excluded. Listed are 150,000 to 180,000 distinct CDR3 sequences; nearly 0.5% falls within the top ten. The material sequenced was naive CXCR3+ CD8+ T cells from blood. These receptors all come from a human donor in good health. Some clones in this sample may be carry-over from other donors' samples. Each CDR3 is given with its conserved first and last residue.

CDR3 protein	V gene	J gene
CATHGQGANEQFF	TRBV2	TRBJ2-1
CAISESTGVNSYEQYF	TRBV10-3	TRBJ2-7
CASSFGQGGLYEQYF	TRBV12-3/TRBV12-4	TRBJ2-7
CASSPTVASTDTQYF	TRBV7-9	TRBJ2-3
CASSLSQGSSYEQYF	TRBV5-5	TRBJ2-7
CSVEDPRISAGGNTEAFF	TRBV29-1	TRBJ1-1
CSVDRGRGEQYF	TRBV29-1	TRBJ2-7
CASTQRGLAGRNEQFF	TRBV13	TRBJ2-1
CASSDGLEGYNEQFF	TRBV6-1	TRBJ2-1
CASGPDRVMYEQYF	TRBV28	TRBJ2-7
CASSPGTSGIYNEQFF	TRBV7-3	TRBJ2-1
CASSSGDREDYTF	TRBV7-9	TRBJ1-2
CASSLSEPGLDNEQFF	TRBV27	TRBJ2-1
CASNPTRDTYEKYF	TRBV28	TRBJ2-7
CASSARYSNQPQHF	TRBV13	TRBJ1-5
CASSTGTSRETQYF	TRBV7-3	TRBJ2-5
CASSLGLRQVGLYQETQYF	TRBV5-1	TRBJ2-5
CASRRGTGDNQPQHF	TRBV19	TRBJ1-5
CASSQDPGDYGYTF	TRBV4-3	TRBJ1-2
CASGLNNPYNEQFF	TRBV12-5	TRBJ2-1
CASSLVLSNPFEQYF	TRBV5-1	TRBJ2-7
CASSPRGLAGVTYNEQFF	TRBV7-2	TRBJ2-1
CASSLDWGSGTEAFF	TRBV5-1	TRBJ1-1
CSVENLDTDTQYF	TRBV29-1	TRBJ2-3
CASSPGGEEDGYTF	TRBV13	TRBJ1-2
CASSGGALAGANEQFF	TRBV7-6	TRBJ2-1
CASSYSKWGQAYEQYF	TRBV6-5	TRBJ2-7
CASSLEGVGTDTQYF	TRBV7-6	TRBJ2-3
CASREYRGLRATQYF	TRBV2	TRBJ2-5
CASSPGQGEYNEQFF	TRBV5-5	TRBJ2-1
CASSLQGGGQPQHF	TRBV5-1	TRBJ1-5
CASNPGRRRADTQYF	TRBV10-2	TRBJ2-3
CSVELLAGETYEQYF	TRBV29-1	TRBJ2-7
CSARDQLAGESYELYF	TRBV20-1	TRBJ2-7
CASSLGSTASEAFF	TRBV19	TRBJ1-1
CSGTGGQEQYF	TRBV29-1	TRBJ2-7
CASSLPSLGNEQFF	TRBV28	TRBJ2-1
CASSILPGETGELFF	TRBV19	TRBJ2-2
CASSQEGPTYGYTF	TRBV4-3	TRBJ1-2
CASSSTGADEQYF	TRBV27	TRBJ2-7
CASEGPLIRDGYTF	TRBV2	TRBJ1-2
CASSQDWRVKQYQTPYNEQFF	TRBV4-1	TRBJ2-1
CASSLASGVFSYNEQFF	TRBV5-6	TRBJ2-1
CASSPTGTGSYNEQFF	TRBV2	TRBJ2-1
CASSQEPSAGANVLTF	TRBV4-3	TRBJ2-6
CRAKVASGTGDDVNTEAFF	TRBV20-1	TRBJ1-1
CASSYSSYEQYF	TRBV6-5	TRBJ2-7
CASSFARDEQYF	TRBV12-3/TRBV12-4	TRBJ2-7
CASRGQGWDHGYTF	TRBV5-4	TRBJ1-2
CASSLTRPSSSYNSPLHF	TRBV6-6	TRBJ1-6
CSVLDRGHLLRETQYF	TRBV29-1	TRBJ2-5